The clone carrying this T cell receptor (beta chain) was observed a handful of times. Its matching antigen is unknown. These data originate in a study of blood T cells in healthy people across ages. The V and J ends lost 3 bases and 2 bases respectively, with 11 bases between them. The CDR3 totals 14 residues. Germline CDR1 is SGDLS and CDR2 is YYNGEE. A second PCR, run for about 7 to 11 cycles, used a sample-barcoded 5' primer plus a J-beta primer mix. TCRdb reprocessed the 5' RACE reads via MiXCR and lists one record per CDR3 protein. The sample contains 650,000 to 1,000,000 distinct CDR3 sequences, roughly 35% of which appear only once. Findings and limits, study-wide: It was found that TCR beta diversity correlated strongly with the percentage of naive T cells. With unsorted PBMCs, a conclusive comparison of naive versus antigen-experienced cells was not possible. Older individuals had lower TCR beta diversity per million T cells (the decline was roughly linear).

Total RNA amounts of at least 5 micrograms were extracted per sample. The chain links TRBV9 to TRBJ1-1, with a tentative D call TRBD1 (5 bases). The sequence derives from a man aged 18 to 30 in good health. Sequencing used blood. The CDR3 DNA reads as TGTGCCAGCAGCGCCCTTAGGGGAAACACTGAAGCTTTCTTT. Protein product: CASSALRGNTEAFF.